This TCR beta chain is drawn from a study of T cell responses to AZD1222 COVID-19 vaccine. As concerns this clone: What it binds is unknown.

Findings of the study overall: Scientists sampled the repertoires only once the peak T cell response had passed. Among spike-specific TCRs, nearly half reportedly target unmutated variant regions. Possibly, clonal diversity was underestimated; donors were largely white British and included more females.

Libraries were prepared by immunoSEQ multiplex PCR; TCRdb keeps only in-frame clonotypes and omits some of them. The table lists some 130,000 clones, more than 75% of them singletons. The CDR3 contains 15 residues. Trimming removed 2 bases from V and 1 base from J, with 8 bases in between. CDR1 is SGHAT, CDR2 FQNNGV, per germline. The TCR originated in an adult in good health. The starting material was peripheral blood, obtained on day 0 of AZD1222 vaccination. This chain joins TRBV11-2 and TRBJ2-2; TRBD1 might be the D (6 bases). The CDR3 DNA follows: TGTGCCAGCAGCTTACGGGGACAGAACACCGGGGAGCTGTTTTTT. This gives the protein CASSLRGQNTGELFF.